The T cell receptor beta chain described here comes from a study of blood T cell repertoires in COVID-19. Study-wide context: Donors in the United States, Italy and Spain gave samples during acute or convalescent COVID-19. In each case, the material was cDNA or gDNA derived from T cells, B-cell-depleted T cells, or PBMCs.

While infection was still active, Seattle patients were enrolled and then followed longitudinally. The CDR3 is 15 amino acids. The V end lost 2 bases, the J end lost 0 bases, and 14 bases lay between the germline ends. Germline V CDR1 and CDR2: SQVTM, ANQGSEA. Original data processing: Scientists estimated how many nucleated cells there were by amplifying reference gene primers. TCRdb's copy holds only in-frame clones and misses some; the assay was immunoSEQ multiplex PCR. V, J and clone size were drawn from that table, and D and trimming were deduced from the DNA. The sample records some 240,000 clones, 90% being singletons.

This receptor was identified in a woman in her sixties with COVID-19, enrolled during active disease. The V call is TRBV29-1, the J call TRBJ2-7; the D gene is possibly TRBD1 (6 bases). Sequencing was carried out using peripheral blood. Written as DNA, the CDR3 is TGCAGCGTTGAATCTGGACAGCCGAACTCCTACGAGCAGTACTTC. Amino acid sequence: CSVESGQPNSYEQYF.